This T cell receptor beta chain was captured in a study of CD8+ T cells in alopecia areata. Worth noting for this clone: Its antigen remains unidentified.

Treatment indicated: oral pan-JAK inhibitor, 5-10 mg twice daily. Patients with alopecia areata provided lesional scalp punch biopsies as well as peripheral blood. Isolated RNA was reverse transcribed into cDNA used as the sequencing template. Method: immunoSEQ multiplex PCR; TCRdb's copy keeps in-frame clones and lacks some. The profile covers around 290,000 clones, with roughly 50% appearing a single time and approximately 2% taken by the ten largest. Whole-study findings and limits: Scalp clonality decreased significantly with tofacitinib, and so did expanded CD8+ clones among the top 100. Scalp sequencing captures resident alphabeta T cells of normal skin too. Researchers report lesional scalp, most notably alopecia totalis/universalis, outstripped normal scalp in clonality.

The CDR3 has 14 amino acids. V lost 7 bases and J lost 0, with 12 bases in between. Germline lookup yields CDR1 LNHDA and CDR2 SQIVND (reference sequence). This sequence joins TRBV19 and TRBJ1-1; a weak D match, TRBD1 (5 bases). This TCR was sampled from a human donor with alopecia areata. The sample consisted of CD4+ T cells sorted from blood, taken at week 24, from a patient treated with tofacitinib. CDR3 in amino acids: CASNTGHLNTEAFF. The DNA for the CDR3 is TGTGCCAGTAATACCGGACATTTGAACACTGAAGCTTTCTTT.